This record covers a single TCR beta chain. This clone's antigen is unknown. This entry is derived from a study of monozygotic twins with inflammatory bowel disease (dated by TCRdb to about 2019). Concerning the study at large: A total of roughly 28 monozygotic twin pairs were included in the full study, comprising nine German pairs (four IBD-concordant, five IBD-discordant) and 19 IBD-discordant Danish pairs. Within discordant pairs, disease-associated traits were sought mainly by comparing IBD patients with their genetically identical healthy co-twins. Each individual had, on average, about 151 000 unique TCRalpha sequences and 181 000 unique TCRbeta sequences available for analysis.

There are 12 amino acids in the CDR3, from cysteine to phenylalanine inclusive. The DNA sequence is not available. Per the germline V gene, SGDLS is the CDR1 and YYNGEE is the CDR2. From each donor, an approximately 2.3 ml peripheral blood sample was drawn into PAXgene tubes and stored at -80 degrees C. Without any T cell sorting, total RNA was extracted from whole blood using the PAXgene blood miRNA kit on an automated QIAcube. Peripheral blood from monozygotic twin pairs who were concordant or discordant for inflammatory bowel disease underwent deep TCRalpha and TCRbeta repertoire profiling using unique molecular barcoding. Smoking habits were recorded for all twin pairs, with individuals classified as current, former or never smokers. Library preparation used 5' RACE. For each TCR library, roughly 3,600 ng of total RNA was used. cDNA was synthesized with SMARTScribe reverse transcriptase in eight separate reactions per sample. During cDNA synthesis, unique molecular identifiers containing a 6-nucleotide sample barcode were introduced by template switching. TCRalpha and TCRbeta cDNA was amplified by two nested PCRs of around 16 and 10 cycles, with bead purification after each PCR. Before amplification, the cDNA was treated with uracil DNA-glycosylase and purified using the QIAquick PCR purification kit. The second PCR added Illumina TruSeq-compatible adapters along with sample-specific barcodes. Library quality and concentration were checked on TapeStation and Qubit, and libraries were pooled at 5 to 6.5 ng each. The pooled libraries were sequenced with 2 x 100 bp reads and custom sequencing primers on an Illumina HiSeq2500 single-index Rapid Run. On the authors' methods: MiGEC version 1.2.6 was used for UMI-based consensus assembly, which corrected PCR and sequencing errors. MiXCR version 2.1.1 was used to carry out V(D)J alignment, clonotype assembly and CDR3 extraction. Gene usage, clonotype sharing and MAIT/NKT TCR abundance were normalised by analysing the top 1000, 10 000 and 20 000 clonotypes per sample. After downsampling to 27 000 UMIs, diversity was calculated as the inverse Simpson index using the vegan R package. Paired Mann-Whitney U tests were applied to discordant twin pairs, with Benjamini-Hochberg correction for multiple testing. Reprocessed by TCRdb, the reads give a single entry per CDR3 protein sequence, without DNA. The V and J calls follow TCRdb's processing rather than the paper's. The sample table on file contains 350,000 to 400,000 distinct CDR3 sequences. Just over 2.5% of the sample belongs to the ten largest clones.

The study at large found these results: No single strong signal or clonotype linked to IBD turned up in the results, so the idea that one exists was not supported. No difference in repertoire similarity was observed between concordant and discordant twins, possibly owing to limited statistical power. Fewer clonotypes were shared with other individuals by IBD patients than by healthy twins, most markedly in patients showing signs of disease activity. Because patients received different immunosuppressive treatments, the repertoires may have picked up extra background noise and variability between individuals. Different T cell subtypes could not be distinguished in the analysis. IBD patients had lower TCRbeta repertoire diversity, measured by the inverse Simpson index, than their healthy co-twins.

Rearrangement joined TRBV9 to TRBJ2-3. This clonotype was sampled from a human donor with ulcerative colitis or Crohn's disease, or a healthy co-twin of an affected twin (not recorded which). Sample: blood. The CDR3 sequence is CASSPYSNTQYF.